The clone carrying this T cell receptor (beta chain) showed up just once. The antigen is undetermined. The record originates from a study of T cell responses to AZD1222 COVID-19 vaccine. For the study at large: Pooling was applied to second doses at about 4 or about 12 weeks.

The CDR3 is made up of 13 amino acids. Trimming took 6 bases from V and 11 from J, leaving 20 bases between them. The germline V gene has CDR1 MNHEY and CDR2 SVGAGI. The repertoire was sequenced with immunoSEQ multiplex PCR; TCRdb's copy has only in-frame clones and lacks some. The sample records approximately 100,000 clones, around 92% being singletons. Study-wide points: Repertoires were collected only later (after the peak T cell response had occurred).

The TCR originated in an adult in good health. Specimen: peripheral blood, collected on day 0 of AZD1222 vaccination. V gene TRBV6-5 combines with J gene TRBJ2-7; either TRBD1 or TRBD2 may fit D (5 bases each). CDR3 loop: CASRRPPGPEEYF. The CDR3 DNA is TGTGCCAGCAGGAGACCCCCGGGACCTGAGGAGTACTTC.